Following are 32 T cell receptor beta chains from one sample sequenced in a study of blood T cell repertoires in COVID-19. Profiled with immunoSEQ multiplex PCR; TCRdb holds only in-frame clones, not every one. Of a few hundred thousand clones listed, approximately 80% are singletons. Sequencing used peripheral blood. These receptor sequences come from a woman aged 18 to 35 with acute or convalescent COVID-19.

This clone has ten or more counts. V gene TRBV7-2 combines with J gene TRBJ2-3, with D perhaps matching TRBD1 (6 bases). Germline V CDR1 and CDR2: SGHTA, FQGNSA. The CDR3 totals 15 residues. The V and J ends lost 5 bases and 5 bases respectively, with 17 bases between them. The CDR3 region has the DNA TGTGCCAGCAGCCGTAGACTTAACAGGGAAGATACGCAGTATTTT. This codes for CASSRRLNREDTQYF.

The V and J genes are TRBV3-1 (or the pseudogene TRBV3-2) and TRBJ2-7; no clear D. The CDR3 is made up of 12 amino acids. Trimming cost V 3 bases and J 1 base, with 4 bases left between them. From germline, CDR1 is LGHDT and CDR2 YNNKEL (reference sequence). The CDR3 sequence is CASSQTSYEQYF. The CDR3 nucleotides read TGTGCCAGCAGCCAGACTTCCTACGAGCAGTACTTC.

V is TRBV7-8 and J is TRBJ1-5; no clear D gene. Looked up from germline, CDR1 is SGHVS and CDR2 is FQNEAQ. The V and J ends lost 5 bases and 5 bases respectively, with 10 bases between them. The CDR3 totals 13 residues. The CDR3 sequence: CASSRSADQPQHF. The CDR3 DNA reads TGTGCCAGCAGCCGCAGTGCGGATCAGCCCCAGCATTTT.

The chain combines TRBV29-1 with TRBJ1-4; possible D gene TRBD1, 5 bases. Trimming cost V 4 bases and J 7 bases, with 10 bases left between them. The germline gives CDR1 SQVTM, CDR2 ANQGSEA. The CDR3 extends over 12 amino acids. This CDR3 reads CSVAGVGEKLFF. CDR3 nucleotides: TGCAGCGTTGCGGGGGTTGGTGAAAAACTGTTTTTT.

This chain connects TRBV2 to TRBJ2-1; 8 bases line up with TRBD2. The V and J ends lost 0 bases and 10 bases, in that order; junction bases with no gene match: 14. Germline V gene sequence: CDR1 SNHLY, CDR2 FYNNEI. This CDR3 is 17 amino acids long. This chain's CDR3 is CASSEAWVAGISEEQFF. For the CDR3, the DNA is TGTGCCAGCAGTGAAGCGTGGGTAGCGGGAATTTCTGAGGAGCAGTTCTTC.

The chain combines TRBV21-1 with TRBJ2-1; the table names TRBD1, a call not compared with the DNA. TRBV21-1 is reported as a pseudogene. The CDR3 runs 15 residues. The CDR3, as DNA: TGTGCCAGCAGCAAATGGAAGGGGCCCTACAATGAGCAGTTCTTC. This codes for CASSKWKGPYNEQFF.

The CDR3 DNA is TGTGCCAGCAGGGGGGCCCACAATGAGCAGTTCTTC. This translates into CASRGAHNEQFF. The V call is TRBV2, the J call TRBJ2-1; D possibly corresponds to TRBD1 (6 bases). The germline V gene encodes CDR1 SNHLY and CDR2 FYNNEI. This CDR3 contains 12 residues. V lost 6 bases and J 5 bases, leaving 8 bases between the germline ends.

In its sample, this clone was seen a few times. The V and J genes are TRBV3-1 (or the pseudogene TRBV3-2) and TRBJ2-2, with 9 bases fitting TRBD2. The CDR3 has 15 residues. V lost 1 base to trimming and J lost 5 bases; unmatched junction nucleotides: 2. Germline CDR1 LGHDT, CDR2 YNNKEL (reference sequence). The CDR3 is CASSQASGVTGELFF. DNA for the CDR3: TGTGCCAGCAGCCAAGCTAGCGGGGTTACCGGGGAGCTGTTTTTT.

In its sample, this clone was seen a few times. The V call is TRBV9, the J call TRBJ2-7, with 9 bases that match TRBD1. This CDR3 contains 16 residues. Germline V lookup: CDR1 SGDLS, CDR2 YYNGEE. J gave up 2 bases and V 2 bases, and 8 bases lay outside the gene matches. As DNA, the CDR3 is TGTGCCAGCAGCGTGGCCCCCGGGACAGGGACCTACGAGCAGTACTTC. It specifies CASSVAPGTGTYEQYF.

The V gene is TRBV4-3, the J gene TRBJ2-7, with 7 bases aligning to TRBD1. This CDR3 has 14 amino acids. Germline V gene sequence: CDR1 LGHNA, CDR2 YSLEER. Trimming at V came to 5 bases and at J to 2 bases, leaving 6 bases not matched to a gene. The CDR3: CASSERGQTYEQYF. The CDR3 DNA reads TGCGCCAGCAGCGAGAGGGGACAGACCTACGAGCAGTACTTC.

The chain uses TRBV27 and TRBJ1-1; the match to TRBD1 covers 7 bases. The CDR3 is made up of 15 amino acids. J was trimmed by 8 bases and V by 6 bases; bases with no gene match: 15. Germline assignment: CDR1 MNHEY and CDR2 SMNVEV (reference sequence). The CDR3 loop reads CASSLSWTGVEEAFF. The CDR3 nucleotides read TGTGCCAGCAGCCTCTCCTGGACAGGAGTTGAAGAAGCTTTCTTT.

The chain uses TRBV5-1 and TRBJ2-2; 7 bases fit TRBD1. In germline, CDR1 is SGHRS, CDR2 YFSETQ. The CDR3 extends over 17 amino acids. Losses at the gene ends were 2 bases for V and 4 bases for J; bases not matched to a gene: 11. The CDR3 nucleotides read TGCGCCAGCAGCTTATATGGGCCGGGGACAGCCACCGGGGAGCTGTTTTTT. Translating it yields CASSLYGPGTATGELFF.

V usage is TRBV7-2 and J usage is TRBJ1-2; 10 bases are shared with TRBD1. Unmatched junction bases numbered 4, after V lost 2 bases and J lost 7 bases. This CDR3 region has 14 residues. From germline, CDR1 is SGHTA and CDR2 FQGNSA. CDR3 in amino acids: CASSLTGTGVGYTF. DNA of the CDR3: TGTGCCAGCAGCTTAACCGGGACAGGGGTTGGCTACACCTTC.

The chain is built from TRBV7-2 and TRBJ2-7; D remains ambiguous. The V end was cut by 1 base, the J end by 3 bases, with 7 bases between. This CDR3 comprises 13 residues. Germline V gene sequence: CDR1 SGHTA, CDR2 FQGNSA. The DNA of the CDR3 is TGTGCCAGCAGCTTAGACGGTAACTACGAGCAGTACTTC. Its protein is CASSLDGNYEQYF. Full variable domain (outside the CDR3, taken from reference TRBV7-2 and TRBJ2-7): GAGVSQSPSNKVTEKGKDVELRCDPISGHTALYWYRQSLGQGLEFLIYFQGNSAPDKSGLPSDRFSAERTGGSVSTLTIQRTQQEDSAVYLCASSLDGNYEQYFGPGTRLTVT.

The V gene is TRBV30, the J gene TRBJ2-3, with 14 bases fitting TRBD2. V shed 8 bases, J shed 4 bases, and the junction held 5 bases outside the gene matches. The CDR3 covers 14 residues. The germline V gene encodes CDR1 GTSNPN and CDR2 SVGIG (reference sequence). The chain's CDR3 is CAGTSGSGPDTQYF. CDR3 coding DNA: TGTGCCGGGACTAGCGGGAGCGGGCCAGATACGCAGTATTTT.

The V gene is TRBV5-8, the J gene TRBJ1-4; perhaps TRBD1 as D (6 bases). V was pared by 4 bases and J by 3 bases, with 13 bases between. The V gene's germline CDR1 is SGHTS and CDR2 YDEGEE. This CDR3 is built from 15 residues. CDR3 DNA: TGTGCCAGCAGCCCGATTACAGGGTCTAATGAAAAACTGTTTTTT. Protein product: CASSPITGSNEKLFF.

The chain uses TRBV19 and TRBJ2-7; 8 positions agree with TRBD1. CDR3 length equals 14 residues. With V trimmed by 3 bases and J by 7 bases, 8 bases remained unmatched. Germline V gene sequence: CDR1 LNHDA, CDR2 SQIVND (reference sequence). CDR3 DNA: TGTGCCAGTAGTATCAACAGGGGGAATTGGGAGCAGTACTTC. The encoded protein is CASSINRGNWEQYF.

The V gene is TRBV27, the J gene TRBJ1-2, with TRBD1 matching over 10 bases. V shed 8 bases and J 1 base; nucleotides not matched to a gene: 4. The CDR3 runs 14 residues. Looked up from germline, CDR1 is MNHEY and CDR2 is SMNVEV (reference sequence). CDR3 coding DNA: TGTGCCAGCCGAGGACAGGGGGATAACTATGGCTACACCTTC. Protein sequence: CASRGQGDNYGYTF.

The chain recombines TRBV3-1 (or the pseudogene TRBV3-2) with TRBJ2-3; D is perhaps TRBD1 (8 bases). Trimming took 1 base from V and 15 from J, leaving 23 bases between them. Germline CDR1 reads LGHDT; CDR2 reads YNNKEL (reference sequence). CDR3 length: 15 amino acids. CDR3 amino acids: CASSQAGVGEGQAYF. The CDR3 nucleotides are TGTGCCAGCAGCCAAGCCGGAGTGGGGGAGGGACAGGCTTATTTT.

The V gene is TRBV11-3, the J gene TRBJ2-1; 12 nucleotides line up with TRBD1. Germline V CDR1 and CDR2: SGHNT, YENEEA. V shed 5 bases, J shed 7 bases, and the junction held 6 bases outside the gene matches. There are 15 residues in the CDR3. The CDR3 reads CASSAGQGARNEQFF. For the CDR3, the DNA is TGTGCCAGCAGCGCGGGACAGGGGGCGCGGAATGAGCAGTTCTTC.

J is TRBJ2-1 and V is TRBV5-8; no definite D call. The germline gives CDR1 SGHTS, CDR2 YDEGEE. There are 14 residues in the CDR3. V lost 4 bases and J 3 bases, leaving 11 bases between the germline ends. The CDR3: CASSPRSDYNEQFF. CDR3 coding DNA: TGTGCCAGCAGCCCGAGGTCGGACTACAATGAGCAGTTCTTC. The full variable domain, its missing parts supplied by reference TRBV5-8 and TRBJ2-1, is EAGVTQSPTHLIKTRGQQATLRCSPISGHTSVYWYQQALGLGLQFLLWYDEGEERNRGNFPPRFSGRQFPNYSSELNVNALELEDSALYLCASSPRSDYNEQFFGPGTRLTVL.

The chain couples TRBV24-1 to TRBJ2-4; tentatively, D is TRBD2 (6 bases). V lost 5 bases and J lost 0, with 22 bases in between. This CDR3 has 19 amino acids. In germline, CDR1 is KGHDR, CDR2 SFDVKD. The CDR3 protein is CATSGPLRGREPAKNIQYF. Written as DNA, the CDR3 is TGTGCCACCAGTGGCCCTTTGAGGGGTCGGGAGCCAGCCAAAAACATTCAGTACTTC.

The CDR3 nucleotides are TGTGCCAGTCGGACGGGCGGGACTGAAGCTTTCTTT. As protein: CASRTGGTEAFF. The chain uses TRBV28 and TRBJ1-1; D gene uncertain. Trimming took off 9 bases at V and 5 bases at J, with 13 bases between the two ends. The germline gives CDR1 MDHEN, CDR2 SYDVKM. CDR3 length equals 12 residues.

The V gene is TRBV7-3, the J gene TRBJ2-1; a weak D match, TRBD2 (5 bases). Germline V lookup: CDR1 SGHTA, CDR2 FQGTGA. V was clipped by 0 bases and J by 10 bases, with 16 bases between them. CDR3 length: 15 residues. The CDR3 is CASSLTSRTGGEQFF. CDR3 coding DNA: TGTGCCAGCAGCTTAACGTCCCGGACTGGTGGGGAGCAGTTCTTC.

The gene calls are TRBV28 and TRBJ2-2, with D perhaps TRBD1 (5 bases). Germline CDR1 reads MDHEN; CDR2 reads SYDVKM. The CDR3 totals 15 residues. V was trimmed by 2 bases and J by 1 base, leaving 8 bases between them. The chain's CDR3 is CASSLQGVNTGELFF. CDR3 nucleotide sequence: TGTGCCAGCAGTTTACAAGGGGTGAACACCGGGGAGCTGTTTTTT.

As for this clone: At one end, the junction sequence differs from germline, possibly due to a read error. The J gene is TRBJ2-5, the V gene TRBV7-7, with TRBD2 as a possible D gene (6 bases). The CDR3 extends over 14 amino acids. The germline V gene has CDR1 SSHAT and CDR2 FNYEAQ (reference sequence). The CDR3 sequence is CASSPWAAGETQYF. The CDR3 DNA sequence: TGTGCTAGCAGCCCTTGGGCGGCGGGGGAGACCCAGTACTTC. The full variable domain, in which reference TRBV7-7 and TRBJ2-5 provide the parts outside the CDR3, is GAGVSQSPRYKVTKRGQDVTLRCDPISSHATLYWYQQALGQGPEFLTYFNYEAQPDKSGLPSDRFSAERPEGSISTLTIQRTEQRDSAMYRCASSPWAAGETQYFGPGTRLLVL.

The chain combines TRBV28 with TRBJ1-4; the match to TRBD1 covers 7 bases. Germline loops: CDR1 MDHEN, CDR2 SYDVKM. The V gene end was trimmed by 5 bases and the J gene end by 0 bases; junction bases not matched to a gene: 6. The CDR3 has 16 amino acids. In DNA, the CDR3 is TGTGCCAGCAGTCTGACAGGGACAGCAACTAATGAAAAACTGTTTTTT. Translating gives CASSLTGTATNEKLFF.

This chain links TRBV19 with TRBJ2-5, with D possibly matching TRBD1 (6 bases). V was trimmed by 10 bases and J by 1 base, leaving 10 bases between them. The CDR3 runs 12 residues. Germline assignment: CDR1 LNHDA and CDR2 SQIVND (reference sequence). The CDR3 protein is CATSDSQETQYF. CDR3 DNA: TGTGCCACTTCGGACAGCCAAGAGACCCAGTACTTC.

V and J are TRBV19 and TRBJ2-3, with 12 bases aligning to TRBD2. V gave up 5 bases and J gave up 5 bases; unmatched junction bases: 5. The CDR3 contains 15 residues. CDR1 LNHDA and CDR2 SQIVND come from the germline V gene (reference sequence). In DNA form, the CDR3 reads TGTGCCAGTAGTCCTGGGGGACTAGCGGGAGATACGCAGTATTTT. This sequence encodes CASSPGGLAGDTQYF.

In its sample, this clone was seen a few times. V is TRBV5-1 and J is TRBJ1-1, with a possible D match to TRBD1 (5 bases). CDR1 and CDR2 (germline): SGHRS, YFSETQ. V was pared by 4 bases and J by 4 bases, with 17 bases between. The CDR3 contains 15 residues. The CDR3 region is CASSPQVVVGTEAFF. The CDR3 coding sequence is TGCGCCAGCAGCCCACAGGTAGTTGTGGGCACTGAAGCTTTCTTT.

Written as DNA, the CDR3 is TGTGCCAGCAGTTTCCACGGGACAGGGTCCTACGAGCAGTACTTC. Its protein product is CASSFHGTGSYEQYF. This rearrangement joins TRBV6-2 or TRBV6-3 to TRBJ2-7; TRBD1 matches 9 bases. Germline assignment: CDR1 MNHEY and CDR2 SVGEGT. The CDR3 contains 15 residues. V lost 4 bases, J lost 1 base, and 5 bases stayed unmatched.

CDR3 sequence: CASSQQVSFTDTQYF. In DNA form, the CDR3 reads TGTGCCAGCAGCCAACAGGTATCATTCACAGATACGCAGTATTTT. V and J are TRBV14 and TRBJ2-3; D is undetermined. Germline V gene lookup returns CDR1 SGHDN and CDR2 FVKESK. V was shortened by 2 bases and J by 2 bases, with 11 bases between the two germline ends. CDR3 length: 15 residues. Full variable domain (outside the CDR3, taken from reference TRBV14 and TRBJ2-3): EAGVTQFPSHSVIEKGQTVTLRCDPISGHDNLYWYRRVMGKEIKFLLHFVKESKQDESGMPNNRFLAERTGGTYSTLKVQPAELEDSGVYFCASSQQVSFTDTQYFGPGTRLTVL.